The 29 T cell receptor beta chains below come from one sample, sequenced in a study of Graves' ophthalmopathy and Graves' hyperthyroidism. Amplification of TCR beta CDR3 regions used RNA transcripts. HTBI primers primed a first-round RT-PCR, and a second-round multiplex PCR followed. TCRdb re-analysed the multiplex PCR reads in MiXCR, keeping a single row per CDR3 protein. Here the sample spans about 480,000 distinct CDR3 sequences, under 15% being singletons. Material for sequencing was blood. The receptor source for this set is a woman aged 25 to 39 with Graves' ophthalmopathy.

This clonotype was counted ten times or more. The V call is TRBV12-3 or TRBV12-4, the J call TRBJ1-5; D unresolved. The CDR3 has 15 amino acids. V lost 3 bases, J lost 2 bases, and 11 bases lay in between. The CDR3 nucleotides read TGTGCCAGCAGTTTCATGCGTTTGGGCAATCAGCCCCAGCATTTT. This codes for CASSFMRLGNQPQHF.

This clonotype was picked up many times. This chain uses TRBV19 with TRBJ2-5; 7 bases are a match to TRBD1. Germline values: CDR1 LNHDA, CDR2 SQIVND (reference sequence). After removal of 3 bases from V and 13 bases from J, the junction contained 11 bases not matched to a gene. The CDR3 is 13 amino acids. The CDR3 sequence: CASSIGGQATLYF. The CDR3 bases are TGTGCCAGTAGTATCGGTGGACAGGCGACGTTGTACTTC.

This clonotype was counted only a few times. This chain links TRBV4-1 with TRBJ2-2, with D perhaps matching TRBD1 or TRBD2 (5 bases each). V lost 1 base and J lost 5, with 14 bases in between. There are 16 residues in the CDR3. CDR1 and CDR2 from the germline V gene are MGHRA and YSYEKL. CDR3 nucleotide sequence: TGCGCCAGCAGCCAAGGGGCCGGGACCGGAACCGGGGAGCTGTTTTTT. As protein: CASSQGAGTGTGELFF.

This clonotype was observed many times. The genes are TRBV10-3 and TRBJ1-1; TRBD1 matches at 7 bases. This CDR3 has 17 amino acids. Germline values: CDR1 ENHRY, CDR2 SYGVKD. The J segment lost 0 bases and the V segment lost 3 bases, leaving 10 bases of the junction unmatched. The CDR3 coding sequence is TGTGCCATCAGTGAAAGGGGGCGGGGCGGGGTGAACACTGAAGCTTTCTTT. Its translation: CAISERGRGGVNTEAFF.

This clonotype was counted ten times or more. The chain uses TRBV6-1 and TRBJ1-2, with D possibly TRBD1 on 5 matching bases. Germline lookup yields CDR1 MNHNS and CDR2 SASEGT. CDR3 length: 16 amino acids. The ends were cut back, 1 base at V and 4 bases at J, with 16 bases in the middle. In DNA form, the CDR3 reads TGTGCCAGCAGTGAAGGAGGCGGGAATGGGGGCTATGGCTACACCTTC. This sequence encodes CASSEGGGNGGYGYTF.

This clonotype was seen many times. J is TRBJ2-2 and V is TRBV5-6, with 7 bases lining up with TRBD2. The J segment lost 4 bases and the V segment lost 1 base, leaving 7 bases of the junction unmatched. The germline V gene has CDR1 SGHDT and CDR2 YYEEEE. There are 16 residues in the CDR3. The CDR3 sequence is CASSLLAGEVTGELFF. DNA for the CDR3: TGTGCCAGCAGCTTGTTGGCGGGAGAGGTCACCGGGGAGCTGTTTTTT.

This clonotype was found many times. The chain employs TRBV15 and TRBJ2-5; possibly TRBD2 for D (6 bases). The ends were cut back, 1 base at V and 0 bases at J, with 12 bases in the middle. This CDR3 region has 16 residues. Germline V lookup: CDR1 LNHNV, CDR2 YYDKDF (reference sequence). CDR3 sequence (DNA): TGTGCCACCAGCAGAGGGGGGTCGGGGGACCAAGAGACCCAGTACTTC. The encoded protein is CATSRGGSGDQETQYF.

This clonotype was detected ten times or more. The rearrangement joins TRBV3-1 to TRBJ1-1, with no clear D. Per germline, CDR1 LGHDT and CDR2 YNNKEL (reference sequence). V was trimmed by 1 base and J by 4 bases, leaving 7 bases between them. This CDR3 region has 13 residues. In nucleotides, the CDR3 is TGTGCCAGCAGCCAAGCCCGGGCCACTGAAGCTTTCTTT. Its translation is CASSQARATEAFF.

This clonotype has at least ten counts. This sequence joins TRBV28 and TRBJ2-7; a possible D gene is TRBD2 (7 bases). V gave up 8 bases and J gave up 1 base, with 18 bases separating them. Germline-derived CDR1 and CDR2 are MDHEN and SYDVKM. The CDR3 spans 15 residues. Here the CDR3 reads CASQGGGGQSYEQYF. The CDR3 DNA is TGTGCCAGCCAAGGTGGGGGGGGCCAATCCTACGAGCAGTACTTC.

This clonotype appeared many times. The rearrangement links TRBV7-8 to TRBJ2-6; D is possibly TRBD1 or TRBD2 (5 bases each). The V gene's germline CDR1 is SGHVS and CDR2 FQNEAQ. The CDR3 sequence is 15 residues long. The V and J ends lost 4 bases and 0 bases respectively, with 7 bases between them. The CDR3 sequence: CASSSGSSGANVLTF. For the CDR3, the DNA is TGTGCCAGCAGCTCAGGGAGCTCTGGGGCCAACGTCCTGACTTTC.

This clonotype was recorded at least ten times. This rearrangement joins TRBV6-1 to TRBJ1-6; the D gene is possibly TRBD1 (5 bases). Germline loops: CDR1 MNHNS, CDR2 SASEGT. This CDR3 comprises 15 residues. V was cut by 3 bases and J by 6 bases, with 12 bases left in between. This CDR3 reads CASSDTGGGNSPLHF. DNA of the CDR3: TGTGCCAGCAGTGACACAGGTGGGGGTAATTCACCCCTCCACTTT.

There are many counts of this clonotype. The CDR3 DNA follows: TGTGCCAGCAGCGGTGGGGCGTACACTGAAGCTTTCTTT. This translates into CASSGGAYTEAFF. The chain uses TRBV9 and TRBJ1-1; tentatively, D is TRBD1 (5 bases). This CDR3 is 13 amino acids long. Trimming cost V 3 bases and J 3 bases, with 9 bases left between them. Germline-derived CDR1 and CDR2 are SGDLS and YYNGEE. Full variable domain (outside the CDR3, taken from reference TRBV9 and TRBJ1-1): DSGVTQTPKHLITATGQRVTLRCSPRSGDLSVYWYQQSLDQGLQFLIQYYNGEERAKGNILERFSAQQFPDLHSELNLSSLELGDSALYFCASSGGAYTEAFFGQGTRLTVV.

This clonotype was recorded many times. The rearrangement joins TRBV12-3 or TRBV12-4 to TRBJ2-7; 10 bases line up with TRBD2. Germline trimming cut 7 bases from V and 6 bases from J; bases unmatched to any gene: 9. The CDR3 consists of 14 residues. In DNA form, the CDR3 reads TGTGCCAGCACCCTAGCGGGGGTCCTGGGCGAGCAGTACTTC. Translation: CASTLAGVLGEQYF.

This clonotype was observed many times. This chain uses TRBV10-3 with TRBJ2-5, with a possible D match to TRBD2 (6 bases). Germline V CDR1 and CDR2: ENHRY, SYGVKD. This CDR3 comprises 13 residues. Trimming removed 0 bases at V and 4 bases at J, with 6 bases between. The CDR3 DNA sequence: TGTGCCATCAGTGAGTCAGCGGGAGAGACCCAGTACTTC. It yields the protein CAISESAGETQYF.

This clonotype was counted at least ten times. The chain has TRBV29-1 and TRBJ2-5; D may be TRBD2 (5 bases). Germline lookup yields CDR1 SQVTM and CDR2 ANQGSEA. The CDR3 extends over 12 amino acids. With 3 bases removed from V and 7 bases from J, the gap between germline ends came to 12 bases. The CDR3 DNA reads as TGCAGCGTTGATATAGCGATGGGGACCCAGTACTTC. This encodes CSVDIAMGTQYF.

A few counts support this clonotype. The chain uses TRBV6-1 and TRBJ2-2; D uncertain. Germline lookup yields CDR1 MNHNS and CDR2 SASEGT. V shed 6 bases and J shed 6 bases, with 20 bases lying between them. The CDR3 sequence is 16 residues long. The CDR3 is CASSARPRSLAGELFF. CDR3 DNA: TGTGCCAGCAGCGCCAGGCCTCGGAGTCTAGCCGGGGAGCTGTTTTTT.

There are many counts of this clonotype. V is TRBV6-1 and J is TRBJ2-7; D gene uncertain. Germline lookup yields CDR1 MNHNS and CDR2 SASEGT. The CDR3 spans 14 residues. Trimming took off 7 bases at V and 0 bases at J, with 13 bases between the two ends. The CDR3 DNA reads TGTGCCAGCATAAAGAGCGCTTTCTCCTACGAGCAGTACTTC. Its protein is CASIKSAFSYEQYF.

This clonotype was recorded many times. The chain uses TRBV7-2 and TRBJ2-6; no reliable D call. There are 14 residues in the CDR3. V lost 1 base, J lost 1 base, and 2 bases lay in between. Germline assignment: CDR1 SGHTA and CDR2 FQGNSA. CDR3 region: CASSLESGANVLTF. In nucleotides, the CDR3 is TGTGCCAGCAGCTTAGAATCTGGGGCCAACGTCCTGACTTTC.

The table lists this clonotype with many counts. V is TRBV2 and J is TRBJ2-7; D is uncertain. This CDR3 has 12 residues. Trimming shortened V by 4 bases and J by 2 bases, and 6 bases separated the two germline ends. Germline CDR1 is SNHLY and CDR2 is FYNNEI. The CDR3 spells CASSVATYEQYF. The CDR3 DNA follows: TGTGCCAGCAGTGTGGCAACCTACGAGCAGTACTTC.

This clonotype was detected many times. The J gene is TRBJ2-7, the V gene TRBV24-1; TRBD2 matches at 8 bases. V was clipped by 4 bases and J by 1 base; unmatched bases: 8. The CDR3 extends over 16 amino acids. Germline V CDR1 and CDR2: KGHDR, SFDVKD. CDR3 amino acids: CATSDPHRGRSYEQYF. CDR3 nucleotides: TGTGCCACCAGTGACCCCCATCGCGGGAGGTCCTACGAGCAGTACTTC.

The rearrangement uses TRBV4-1 and TRBJ1-2, with TRBD1 matching 9 bases. The CDR3 consists of 14 residues. With V trimmed by 5 bases and J by 6 bases, 7 bases remained unmatched. From germline, CDR1 is MGHRA and CDR2 YSYEKL. For the CDR3, the DNA is TGCGCCAGCAGCATGCCGGGACAGGGAAATGGCTACACCTTC. Amino acids: CASSMPGQGNGYTF.

The rearrangement uses TRBV28 and TRBJ1-2; 10 positions match TRBD1. The CDR3 consists of 14 residues. With V trimmed by 2 bases and J by 7 bases, 4 bases remained unmatched. CDR1 is MDHEN, CDR2 SYDVKM, per germline. The CDR3 nucleotides are TGTGCCAGCAGTTTAGACAGGGGGCTCAGTGGCTACACCTTC. This encodes CASSLDRGLSGYTF.

This clonotype appeared many times. This chain connects TRBV28 to TRBJ1-2, with 7 bases lining up with TRBD1. CDR1 is MDHEN, CDR2 SYDVKM, per germline. This CDR3 region has 14 residues. V lost 10 bases, J lost 4 bases, and 12 bases stayed unmatched. CDR3 sequence: CATKGALHPYGYTF. The CDR3 DNA follows: TGTGCCACTAAGGGGGCTCTCCACCCCTATGGCTACACCTTC.

This chain connects TRBV15 to TRBJ2-7, with 11 bases matching TRBD2. This CDR3 has 15 amino acids. The J segment lost 2 bases and the V segment lost 5 bases, leaving 5 bases of the junction unmatched. Per the germline V gene, CDR1 is LNHNV and CDR2 is YYDKDF (reference sequence). The CDR3 sequence is CATSSPGLAAYEQYF. The CDR3 coding sequence is TGTGCCACCAGCTCTCCGGGACTAGCGGCCTACGAGCAGTACTTC.

This clonotype appeared many times. The CDR3 DNA reads as TGTGCCACCAGCAGAGATCGGTTCAGGGGCAATCAGCCCCAGCATTTT. Its protein product is CATSRDRFRGNQPQHF. The V gene is TRBV15, the J gene TRBJ1-5, with a weak D call TRBD1 (5 bases). Trimming took off 0 bases at V and 2 bases at J, with 11 bases between the two ends. CDR3 size: 16 residues. The germline V gene encodes CDR1 LNHNV and CDR2 YYDKDF (reference sequence).

This clonotype has a count of ten or more. The V and J genes are TRBV20-1 and TRBJ1-5; D is undetermined. The CDR3 is 14 amino acids. V lost 3 bases and J lost 0, with 9 bases in between. Germline loops: CDR1 DFQATT, CDR2 SNEGSKA (reference sequence). As DNA, the CDR3 is TGCAGTGCTAGGTTAACCTATAGCAATCAGCCCCAGCATTTT. It codes for CSARLTYSNQPQHF.

The table lists this clonotype with a few counts. The chain uses TRBV19 and TRBJ1-5, with a tentative D call TRBD1 (5 bases). Germline V gene sequence: CDR1 LNHDA, CDR2 SQIVND (reference sequence). Trimming stripped 1 base from V and 4 bases from J, with 17 bases between. CDR3 size: 17 residues. CDR3: CASSIVAGGVGNQPQHF. The CDR3 DNA reads as TGTGCCAGTAGTATAGTCGCGGGGGGGGTCGGAAATCAGCCCCAGCATTTT.

This clonotype was counted only a few times. The rearrangement links TRBV9 to TRBJ2-5; 8 bases are shared with TRBD1. The CDR3 length is 14 residues. Germline lookup yields CDR1 SGDLS and CDR2 YYNGEE. The J segment lost 3 bases and the V segment lost 3 bases, leaving 4 bases of the junction unmatched. CDR3 region: CASSGGQGKETQYF. The CDR3 bases are TGTGCCAGCAGCGGCGGACAGGGTAAAGAGACCCAGTACTTC.

This clonotype occurred many times. This sequence joins TRBV7-2 and TRBJ2-2, with TRBD2 identical over 9 bases. CDR3 size: 16 residues. CDR1 and CDR2 (germline): SGHTA, FQGNSA. V was pared by 5 bases and J by 1 base, with 5 bases of the junction left unmatched. This CDR3 is CASSGSGGQNTGELFF. DNA for the CDR3: TGTGCCAGCAGCGGTAGCGGGGGCCAGAACACCGGGGAGCTGTTTTTT.